The entry below gives a single T cell receptor beta chain sequence along with its context. Antigen: not known. Reverse transcribing all isolated RNA meant expressed TCRB transcripts were sequenced. Using immunoSEQ multiplex PCR, the repertoire was profiled, and TCRdb retains in-frame clones only, with some absent. The sample lists 450,000 to 600,000 clones; 25% to 35% were seen once. This sample was included in a study of beta chain features in type 1 diabetes. The study, taken as a whole, reports: TCRB CDR3s were moderately but significantly shorter in Type 1 diabetes patients in all four CD4+ subsets. Here, the possible influence of HLA type (on TCRB rearrangement) remained unresolved.

CD4+ naive, central memory, regulatory and stem cell-like memory subsets were isolated by sorting on CD45RO/CCR7/CD25/CD127/CD95/CD27. The CDR3 spans 16 residues. The junction had 8 bases not matched to a gene; V was cut back by 5 bases and J by 4 bases. The germline gives CDR1 SEHNR, CDR2 FQNEAQ (reference sequence). The clonotype comes from a man between 18 and 29 years old in good health. Input material: naive CD4+ T cells from blood. This sequence joins TRBV7-9 and TRBJ2-3, with TRBD1 matching 11 bases. This chain's CDR3 is CASSTRTGGPPDTQYF. The CDR3 bases are TGTGCCAGCAGCACTAGGACAGGGGGCCCCCCAGATACGCAGTATTTT.